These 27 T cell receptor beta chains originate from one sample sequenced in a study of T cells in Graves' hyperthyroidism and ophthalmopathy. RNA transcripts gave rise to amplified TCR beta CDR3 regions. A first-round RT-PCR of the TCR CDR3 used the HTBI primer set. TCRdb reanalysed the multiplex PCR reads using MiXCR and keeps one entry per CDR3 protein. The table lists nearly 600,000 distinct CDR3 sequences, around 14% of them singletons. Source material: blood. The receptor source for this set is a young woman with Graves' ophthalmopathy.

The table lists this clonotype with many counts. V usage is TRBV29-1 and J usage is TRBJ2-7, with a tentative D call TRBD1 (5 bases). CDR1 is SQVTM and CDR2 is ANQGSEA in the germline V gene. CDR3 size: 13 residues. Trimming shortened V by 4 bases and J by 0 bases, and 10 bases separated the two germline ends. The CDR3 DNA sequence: TGCAGCGTTGTCGACAGTTTCTCCTACGAGCAGTACTTC. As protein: CSVVDSFSYEQYF.

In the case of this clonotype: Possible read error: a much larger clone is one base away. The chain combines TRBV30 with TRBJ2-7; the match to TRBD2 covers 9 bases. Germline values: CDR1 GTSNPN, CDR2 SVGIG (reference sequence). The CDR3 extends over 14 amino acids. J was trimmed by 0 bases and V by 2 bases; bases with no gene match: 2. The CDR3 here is CAWSRTSASYEQYF. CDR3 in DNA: TGTGCCTGGAGTCGGACTAGCGCCTCCTACGAGCAGTACTTC.

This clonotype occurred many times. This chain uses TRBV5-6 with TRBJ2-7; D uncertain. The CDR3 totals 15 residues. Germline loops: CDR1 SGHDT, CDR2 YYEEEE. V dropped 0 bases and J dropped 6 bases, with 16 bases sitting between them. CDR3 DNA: TGTGCCAGCAGCTTGGCGGCTCCCCCGTACCTCGAGCAGTACTTC. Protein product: CASSLAAPPYLEQYF.

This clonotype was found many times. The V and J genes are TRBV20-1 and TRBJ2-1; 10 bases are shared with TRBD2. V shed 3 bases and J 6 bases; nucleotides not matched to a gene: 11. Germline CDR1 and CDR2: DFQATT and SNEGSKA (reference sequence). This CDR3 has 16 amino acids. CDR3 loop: CSASRGGAGGVNEQFF. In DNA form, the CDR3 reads TGCAGTGCTAGCCGGGGGGGAGCGGGAGGGGTCAATGAGCAGTTCTTC.

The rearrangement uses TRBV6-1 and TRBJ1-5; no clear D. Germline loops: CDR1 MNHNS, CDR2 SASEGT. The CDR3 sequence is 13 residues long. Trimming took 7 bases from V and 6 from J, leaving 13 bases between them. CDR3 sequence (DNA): TGTGCCAGCAACCTGAATGGCCGTCAGCCCCAGCATTTT. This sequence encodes CASNLNGRQPQHF.

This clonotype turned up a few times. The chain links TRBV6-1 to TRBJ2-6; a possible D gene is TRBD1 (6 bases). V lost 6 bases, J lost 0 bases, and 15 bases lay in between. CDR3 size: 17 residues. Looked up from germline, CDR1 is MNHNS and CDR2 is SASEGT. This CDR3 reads CASRLGQGDSGANVLTF. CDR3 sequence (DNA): TGTGCCAGCAGATTGGGACAAGGGGACTCTGGGGCCAACGTCCTGACTTTC.

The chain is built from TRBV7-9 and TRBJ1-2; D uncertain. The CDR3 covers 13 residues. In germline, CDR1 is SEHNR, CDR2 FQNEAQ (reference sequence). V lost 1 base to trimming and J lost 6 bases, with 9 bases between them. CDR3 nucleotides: TGTGCCAGCAGCTTAGTCGGCATTGATGGCTACACCTTC. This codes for CASSLVGIDGYTF.

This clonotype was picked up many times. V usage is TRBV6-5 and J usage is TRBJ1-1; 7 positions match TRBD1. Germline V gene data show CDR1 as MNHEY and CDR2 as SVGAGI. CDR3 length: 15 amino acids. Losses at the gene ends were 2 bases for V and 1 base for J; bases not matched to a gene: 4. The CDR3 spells CASSYGQAPNTEAFF. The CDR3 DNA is TGTGCCAGCAGTTACGGACAGGCGCCGAACACTGAAGCTTTCTTT.

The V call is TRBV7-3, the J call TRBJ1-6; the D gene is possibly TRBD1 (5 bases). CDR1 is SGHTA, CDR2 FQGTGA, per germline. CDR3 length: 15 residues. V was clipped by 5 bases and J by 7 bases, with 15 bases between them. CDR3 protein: CASSPDSGGNSPLHF. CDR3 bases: TGTGCCAGCAGCCCCGACAGTGGGGGAAATTCACCCCTCCACTTT.

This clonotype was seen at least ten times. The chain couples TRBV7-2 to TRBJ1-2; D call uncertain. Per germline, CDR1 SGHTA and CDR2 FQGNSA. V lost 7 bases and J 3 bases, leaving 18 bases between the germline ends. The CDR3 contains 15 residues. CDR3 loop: CASNQEGGLYYGYTF. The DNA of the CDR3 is TGTGCCAGCAACCAAGAGGGCGGATTATACTATGGCTACACCTTC.

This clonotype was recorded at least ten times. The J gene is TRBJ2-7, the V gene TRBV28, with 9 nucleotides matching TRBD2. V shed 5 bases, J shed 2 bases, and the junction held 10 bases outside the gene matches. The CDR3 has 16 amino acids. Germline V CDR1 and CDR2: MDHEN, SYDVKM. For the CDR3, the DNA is TGTGCCAGCAGTGCCTCCGGGACTAGCCGTGCCTACGAGCAGTACTTC. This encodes CASSASGTSRAYEQYF.

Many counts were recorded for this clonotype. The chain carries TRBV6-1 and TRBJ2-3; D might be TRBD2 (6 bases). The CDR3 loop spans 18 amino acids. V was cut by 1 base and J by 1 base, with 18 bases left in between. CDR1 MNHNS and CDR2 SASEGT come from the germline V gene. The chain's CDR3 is CASSEDNRLGRRTDTQYF. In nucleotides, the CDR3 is TGTGCCAGCAGTGAAGACAACCGACTAGGTCGGCGCACAGATACGCAGTATTTT.

The CDR3 sequence is CASSFSRATGELFF. The CDR3 DNA sequence: TGCGCCAGCAGCTTCTCCAGGGCCACCGGGGAGCTGTTTTTT. The gene calls are TRBV5-1 and TRBJ2-2; D might be TRBD1 (5 bases). The germline CDR1 and CDR2 sequences are SGHRS and YFSETQ. Trimming removed 2 bases from V and 4 bases from J, with 9 bases in between. CDR3 length equals 14 residues. The variable domain in full, with the rest retrieved from reference TRBV5-1 and TRBJ2-2, is KAGVTQTPRYLIKTRGQQVTLSCSPISGHRSVSWYQQTPGQGLQFLFEYFSETQRNKGNFPGRFSGRQFSNSRSEMNVSTLELGDSALYLCASSFSRATGELFFGEGSRLTVL.

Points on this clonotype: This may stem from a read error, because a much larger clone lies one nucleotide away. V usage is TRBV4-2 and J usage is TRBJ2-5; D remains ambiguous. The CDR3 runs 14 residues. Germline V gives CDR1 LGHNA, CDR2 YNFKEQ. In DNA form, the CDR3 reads TGTGCCAGCAGCCAAGAACGAGCACAAGAGACCCGGTACTTC. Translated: CASSQERAQETRYF.

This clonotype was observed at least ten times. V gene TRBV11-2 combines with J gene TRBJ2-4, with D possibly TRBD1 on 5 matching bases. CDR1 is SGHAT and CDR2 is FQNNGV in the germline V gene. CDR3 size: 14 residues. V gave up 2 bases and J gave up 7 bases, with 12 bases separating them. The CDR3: CASSLRGKENIQYF. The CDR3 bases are TGTGCCAGCAGCTTAAGGGGAAAAGAGAACATTCAGTACTTC.

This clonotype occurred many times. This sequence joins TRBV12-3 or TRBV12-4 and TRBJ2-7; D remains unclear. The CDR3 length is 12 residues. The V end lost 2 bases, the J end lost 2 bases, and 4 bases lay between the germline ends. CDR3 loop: CASSLRTYEQYF. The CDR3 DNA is TGTGCCAGCAGTTTAAGGACCTACGAGCAGTACTTC.

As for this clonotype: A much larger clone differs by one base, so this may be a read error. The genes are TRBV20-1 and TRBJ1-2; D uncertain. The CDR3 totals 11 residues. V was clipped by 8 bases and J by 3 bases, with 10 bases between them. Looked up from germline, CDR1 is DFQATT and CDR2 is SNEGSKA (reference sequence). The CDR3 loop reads CSQSADYGYTF. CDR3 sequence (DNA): TGCAGTCAGAGCGCGGACTATGGCTACACCTTC.

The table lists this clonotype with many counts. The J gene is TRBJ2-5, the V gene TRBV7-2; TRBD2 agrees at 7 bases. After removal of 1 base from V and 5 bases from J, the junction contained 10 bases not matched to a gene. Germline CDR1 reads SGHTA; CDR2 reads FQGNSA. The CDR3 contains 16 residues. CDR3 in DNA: TGTGCCAGCAGCTTAGGATGGCGGGGGTCGGGGGAGACCCAGTACTTC. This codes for CASSLGWRGSGETQYF.

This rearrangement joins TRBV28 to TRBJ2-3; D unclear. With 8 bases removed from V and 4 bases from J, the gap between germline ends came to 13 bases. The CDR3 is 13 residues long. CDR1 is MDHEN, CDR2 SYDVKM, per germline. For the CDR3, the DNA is TGTGCCAGCCTAGGGCAGCTAGCAGATACGCAGTATTTT. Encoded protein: CASLGQLADTQYF.

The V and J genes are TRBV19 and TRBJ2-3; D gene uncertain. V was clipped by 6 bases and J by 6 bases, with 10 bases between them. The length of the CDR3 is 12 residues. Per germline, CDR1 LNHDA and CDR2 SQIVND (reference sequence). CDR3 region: CASRQASDTQYF. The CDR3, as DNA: TGTGCCAGTAGGCAAGCGTCCGATACGCAGTATTTT.

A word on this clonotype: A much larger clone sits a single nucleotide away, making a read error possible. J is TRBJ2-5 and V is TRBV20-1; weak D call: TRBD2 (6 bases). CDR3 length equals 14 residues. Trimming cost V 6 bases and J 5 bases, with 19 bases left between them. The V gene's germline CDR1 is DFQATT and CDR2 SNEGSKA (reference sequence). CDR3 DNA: TGCAGTGCAAAAGTGGGGCGGGGCATGGAGACCCAGTACTTC. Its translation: CSAKVGRGMETQYF.

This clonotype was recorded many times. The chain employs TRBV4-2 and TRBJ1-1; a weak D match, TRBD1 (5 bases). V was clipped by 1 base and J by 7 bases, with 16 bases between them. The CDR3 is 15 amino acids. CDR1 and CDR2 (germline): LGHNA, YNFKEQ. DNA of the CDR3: TGTGCCAGCAGCCAAGGAGGGCAAGGGACCCTTGAAGCTTTCTTT. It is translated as CASSQGGQGTLEAFF.

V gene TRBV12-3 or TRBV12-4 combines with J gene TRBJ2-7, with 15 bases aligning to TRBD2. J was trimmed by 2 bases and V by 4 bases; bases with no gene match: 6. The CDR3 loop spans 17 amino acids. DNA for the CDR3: TGTGCCAGCAGTTCCCGCAGGACTAGCGGGAGGGCCTACGAGCAGTACTTC. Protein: CASSSRRTSGRAYEQYF.

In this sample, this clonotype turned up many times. The DNA for the CDR3 is TGTGCCAGCATTAGTAGCGGGAACACAGATACGCAGTATTTT. Translating gives CASISSGNTDTQYF. This rearrangement joins TRBV6-1 to TRBJ2-3, with 8 bases matching TRBD2. The CDR3 is made up of 14 amino acids. V lost 7 bases, J lost 2 bases, and 5 bases stayed unmatched. Germline loops: CDR1 MNHNS, CDR2 SASEGT.

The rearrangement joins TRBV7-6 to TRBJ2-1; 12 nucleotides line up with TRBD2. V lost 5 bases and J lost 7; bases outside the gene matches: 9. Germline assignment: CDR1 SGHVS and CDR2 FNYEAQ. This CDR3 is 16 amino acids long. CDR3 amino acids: CASSPLLGTSGNEQFF. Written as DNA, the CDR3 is TGTGCCAGCAGCCCCCTGTTAGGGACTAGCGGGAATGAGCAGTTCTTC.

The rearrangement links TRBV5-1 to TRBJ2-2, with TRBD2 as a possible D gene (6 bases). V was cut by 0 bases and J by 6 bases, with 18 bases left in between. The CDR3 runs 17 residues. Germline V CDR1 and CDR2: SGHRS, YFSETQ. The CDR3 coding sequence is TGCGCCAGCAGCTTGGGTCCTAGGAGGGGTCACTCCGGGGAGCTGTTTTTT. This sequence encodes CASSLGPRRGHSGELFF.

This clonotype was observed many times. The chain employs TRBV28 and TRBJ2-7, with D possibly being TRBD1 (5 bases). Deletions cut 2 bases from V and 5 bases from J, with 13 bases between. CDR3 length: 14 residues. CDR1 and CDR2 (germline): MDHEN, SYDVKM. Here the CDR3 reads CASSLGQGVHEQYF. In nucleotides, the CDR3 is TGTGCCAGCAGTTTAGGTCAGGGTGTCCACGAGCAGTACTTC.